This is a list of T cell receptor beta chains from one sample in a study of shared clonotypes between healthy human individuals. Assay: immunoSEQ multiplex PCR; the TCRdb copy retains only in-frame clones and omits some. The sample yields some 2.4 million clones, 80% to 95% seen once. The sequenced sample consisted of naive CD4+ T cells from PBMCs. Source of these receptors: a man between 18 and 35 years old in good health. Some clones in this sample may be carry-over from other donors' samples. Each CDR3 is given with its conserved first and last residue. D genes are given only for firm matches. Only part of the rows carry a size: once, few, many, or a class if the clone is expanded.

clone size,V gene,J gene,D gene,CDR3 protein,CDR3 DNA
-,TRBV5-1,TRBJ2-5,TRBD1,CASSWEGQGGETQYF,TGCGCCAGCAGCTGGGAAGGACAGGGCGGAGAGACCCAGTACTTC
-,TRBV11-2,TRBJ2-6,-,CASSYTSSGANVLTF,TGTGCCAGCAGTTATACTAGTTCTGGGGCCAACGTCCTGACTTTC
-,TRBV10-3,TRBJ2-2,-,CAISERRGVPPGELFF,TGTGCCATCAGTGAACGGAGGGGGGTCCCCCCCGGGGAGCTGTTTTTT
-,TRBV30,TRBJ2-1,TRBD2,CAWSVQTSDKFF,TGTGCCTGGAGTGTCCAGACTAGCGATAAGTTCTTC
-,TRBV5-1,TRBJ1-4,-,CASSLDPLPNEKLFF,TGCGCCAGCAGCTTGGACCCTCTCCCTAATGAAAAACTGTTTTTT
-,TRBV28,TRBJ1-1,TRBD1,CASSSLPRDRSPAFF,TGTGCCAGCAGTTCCCTCCCCCGGGACAGGAGTCCAGCTTTCTTT
-,TRBV7-9,TRBJ2-1,TRBD2,CASSLRSSGTRWNEQFF,TGTGCCAGCAGCTTGCGCTCTAGCGGGACGAGGTGGAATGAGCAGTTCTTC
few,TRBV7-9,TRBJ1-1,-,CASSLQGPLGAFF,TGTGCCAGCAGCTTACAGGGGCCCCTGGGAGCTTTCTTT
-,TRBV18,TRBJ1-1,-,CASSPRTDEAFF,TGTGCCAGCTCACCCCGGACAGATGAAGCTTTCTTT
-,TRBV6-6,TRBJ1-2,-,CASSYKGYGYTF,TGTGCCAGCAGTTACAAAGGCTATGGCTACACCTTC
-,TRBV28,TRBJ1-2,TRBD1,CASSRGLGPYYGYTF,TGTGCCAGTTCCAGGGGGCTGGGACCTTACTATGGCTACACCTTC
-,TRBV6-6,TRBJ1-2,-,CASSQPRGGGRSGYTF,TGTGCCAGCAGTCAACCCCGGGGCGGGGGGCGCAGTGGCTACACCTTC
-,TRBV7-9,TRBJ1-4,-,CASSARVGGSNEKLFF,TGTGCCAGCAGCGCGCGGGTTGGGGGTTCAAATGAAAAACTGTTTTTT
-,TRBV5-1,TRBJ1-1,-,CASSTLDLNTEAFF,TGCGCCAGCAGCACATTGGACTTGAACACTGAAGCTTTCTTT
-,TRBV25-1,TRBJ1-4,TRBD1,CASSEYRQGYEKLFF,TGTGCCAGCAGTGAATATAGACAGGGATATGAAAAACTGTTTTTT
-,TRBV18,TRBJ1-1,-,CASSSTVNTEAFF,TGTGCCAGCTCATCCACGGTGAACACTGAAGCTTTCTTT
once,TRBV5-4,TRBJ2-1,-,CASSRSGTHYNEQFF,TGTGCCAGCAGTCGGTCCGGGACCCACTACAATGAGCAGTTCTTC
-,TRBV29-1,TRBJ1-2,-,CSVEEGTINYGYTF,TGCAGCGTTGAAGAAGGGACAATTAACTATGGCTACACCTTC
-,TRBV9,TRBJ1-2,-,CASSVAGTGYTF,TGTGCCAGCAGCGTTGCGGGGACGGGCTACACCTTC
-,TRBV28,TRBJ2-1,-,CASTAAANNEQFF,TGTGCCAGCACTGCAGCTGCCAACAATGAGCAGTTCTTC
-,TRBV9,TRBJ2-7,-,CASSVESQGIYEQYF,TGTGCCAGCAGCGTAGAATCACAGGGTATATACGAGCAGTACTTC
-,TRBV10-3,TRBJ2-3,TRBD2,CAISESGSGRKTDTQYF,TGTGCCATCAGTGAGTCGGGTAGCGGGAGGAAAACAGATACGCAGTATTTT
-,TRBV28,TRBJ2-3,TRBD2,CASGPSGSLNTDTQYF,TGTGCCAGCGGACCTAGCGGGAGTCTGAACACAGATACGCAGTATTTT
-,TRBV28,TRBJ2-5,-,CASRSGGQETQYF,TGTGCCAGCAGGTCTGGAGGGCAAGAGACCCAGTACTTC
-,TRBV5-5,TRBJ1-2,-,CASSLRGNYGYTF,TGTGCCAGCAGCTTGCGGGGGAACTATGGCTACACCTTC
-,TRBV5-1,TRBJ1-1,TRBD1,CASSLRGDRVDWSGDTEAFF,TGCGCCAGCAGCTTGAGGGGGGACAGGGTGGATTGGTCAGGCGACACTGAAGCTTTCTTT
-,TRBV7-2,TRBJ2-5,-,CASSLFPPMEETQYF,TGTGCCAGCAGCTTATTTCCCCCTATGGAGGAGACCCAGTACTTC
once,TRBV5-1,TRBJ2-6,-,CASSAGHSGANVLTF,TGCGCCAGCAGCGCGGGCCACTCTGGGGCCAACGTCCTGACTTTC
-,TRBV11-3,TRBJ2-5,TRBD2,CASSSTSGGETQYF,TGTGCCAGCAGCTCTACTAGCGGGGGGGAGACCCAGTACTTC
-,TRBV7-9,TRBJ1-3,-,CATGTTSGNTIYF,TGTGCCACCGGGACAACCTCTGGAAACACCATATATTTT
-,TRBV7-6,TRBJ2-4,TRBD2,CASSLLRGREAKNIQYF,TGTGCCAGCAGCCTCCTGCGCGGGAGGGAGGCCAAAAACATTCAGTACTTC
-,TRBV10-3,TRBJ2-3,-,CAIKTSTDTQYF,TGTGCCATCAAAACAAGCACAGATACGCAGTATTTT
once,TRBV29-1,TRBJ1-4,-,CSVEDQGHGRKLFF,TGCAGCGTTGAAGATCAGGGACACGGTCGAAAACTGTTTTTT
once,TRBV5-8,TRBJ2-2,TRBD2,CASSPGGLETGELFF,TGTGCCAGCAGCCCCGGGGGGTTAGAGACCGGGGAGCTGTTTTTT
-,TRBV11-2,TRBJ2-3,-,CASSLPGADTQYF,TGTGCCAGCAGCTTACCAGGGGCGGATACGCAGTATTTT
-,TRBV5-1,TRBJ2-7,-,CASSLVEGGGRPYEQYF,TGCGCCAGCAGCTTGGTTGAGGGAGGAGGAAGGCCCTACGAGCAGTACTTC
once,TRBV6-5,TRBJ2-7,-,CAAGGGSWYEQYF,TGTGCAGCAGGGGGCGGGAGTTGGTACGAGCAGTACTTC